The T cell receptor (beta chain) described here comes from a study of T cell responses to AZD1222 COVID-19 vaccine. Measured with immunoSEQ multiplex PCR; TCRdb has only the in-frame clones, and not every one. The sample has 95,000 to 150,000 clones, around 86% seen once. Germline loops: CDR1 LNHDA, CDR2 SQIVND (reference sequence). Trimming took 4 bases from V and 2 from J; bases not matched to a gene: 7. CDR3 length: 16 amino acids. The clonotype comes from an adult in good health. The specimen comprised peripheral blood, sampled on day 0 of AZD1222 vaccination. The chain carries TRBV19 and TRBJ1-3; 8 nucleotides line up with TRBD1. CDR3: CASSTATGEAGNTIYF. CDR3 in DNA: TGTGCCAGTAGTACCGCGACAGGGGAAGCTGGAAACACCATATATTTT.